This T cell receptor beta chain comes out of a study of T cells expressing NK-cell markers. Study-wide results and limits: A few of the donors also had these clonotypes leading their CD3+CD56-NKG2C+ fraction.

Germline CDR1 is LGHDT and CDR2 is YNNKEL (reference sequence). The CDR3 is 14 amino acids. About this clonotype: Its target is not known.

TCRdb reanalyzed the 5' RACE reads and collapses them to one entry per CDR3 protein, without DNA. This table holds 440,000 or so distinct CDR3 sequences. The sequence was collected from a woman between 18 and 70 years old in good health. Sequenced input: blood T cells: a sorted CD56 or NKG2C T cell subset, CD4+ or CD8+ T cells, or bulk PBMC T cells (not recorded which). V and J are TRBV3-1 and TRBJ1-1. The CDR3 is CASSPQSANTEAFF.